The present T cell receptor beta chain was sequenced within a study of T cells in Graves' hyperthyroidism and ophthalmopathy. Notes on the study in general: Within blood appeared most thyroid clonotypes that had expanded above 0.001.

Turning to this clonotype: Its antigen is still unknown.

From RNA transcripts, TCR beta CDR3 regions were amplified. HTBI primers drove first-round RT-PCR of the TCR CDR3. TCRdb re-called the multiplex PCR reads with MiXCR, one entry per CDR3 protein. This sample has around 300,000 distinct CDR3 sequences, with about 15% found just once. Patients were excluded for uncontrolled infection, other autoimmune disease, pregnancy or lactation. The PBMCs were taken from around 9 ml of fresh peripheral blood. This CDR3 comprises 13 residues. V gave up 2 bases and J gave up 7 bases, with 12 bases separating them. The germline gives CDR1 KGHSH, CDR2 LQKENI. The sample consisted of blood. The sequence was collected from a woman in her twenties or thirties with Graves' hyperthyroidism. The chain recombines TRBV18 with TRBJ2-7; D possibly corresponds to TRBD1 (6 bases). The CDR3 is CASSPEGQGEQYF. CDR3 coding DNA: TGTGCCAGCTCACCAGAGGGTCAGGGGGAGCAGTACTTC.